A single sample is the source of the 18 T cell receptor beta chains below, sequenced in a study of blood T cell repertoires in COVID-19. This table comes from immunoSEQ multiplex PCR, and its TCRdb copy is limited to in-frame clones, with some not included. The sample yields around 380,000 clones, more than 75% seen once. Sequencing was carried out using PBMCs or T cells enriched from blood (not recorded which). The source of these receptors is a man younger than 40 who had recovered from COVID-19.

The chain carries TRBV6-2 or TRBV6-3 and TRBJ2-5; 9 bases map to TRBD1. The trim removed 5 bases at V and 0 bases at J, leaving 7 bases unmatched. This CDR3 comprises 16 residues. The germline V gene encodes CDR1 MNHEY and CDR2 SVGEGT. CDR3 sequence (DNA): TGTGCCAGCAGTCCAGGACAGGGGATGTACCAAGAGACCCAGTACTTC. This translates into CASSPGQGMYQETQYF.

This chain links TRBV7-2 with TRBJ2-7; tentatively, D is TRBD2 (5 bases). The V end was cut by 4 bases, the J end by 7 bases, with 17 bases between. The length of the CDR3 is 14 residues. Germline V lookup: CDR1 SGHTA, CDR2 FQGNSA. The CDR3 loop reads CASSSRTGSREQYF. The CDR3 nucleotides read TGTGCCAGCAGCTCCCGGACGGGGTCCAGGGAGCAGTACTTC.

The chain joins TRBV15 to TRBJ1-2, with TRBD1 identical over 8 bases. V shed 1 base and J 5 bases; nucleotides not matched to a gene: 3. CDR3 length: 14 residues. The germline CDR1 and CDR2 sequences are LNHNV and YYDKDF (reference sequence). The CDR3 is CATSRARTGYGYTF. CDR3 sequence (DNA): TGTGCCACCAGCAGAGCAAGGACAGGGTATGGCTACACCTTC.

The J gene is TRBJ1-1, the V gene TRBV7-2; TRBD1 matches at 8 bases. The junction had 10 bases not matched to a gene; V was cut back by 4 bases and J by 3 bases. The CDR3 consists of 16 residues. The V gene's germline CDR1 is SGHTA and CDR2 FQGNSA. The CDR3 protein is CASSSEAGGKYTEAFF. CDR3 in DNA: TGTGCCAGCAGCTCTGAAGCAGGGGGCAAGTACACTGAAGCTTTCTTT.

CDR3 DNA: TGTGCCAGCAGCTTATCTAGCGGGGGGGGTCGGTCCTACAATGAGCAGTTCTTC. It encodes CASSLSSGGGRSYNEQFF. This sequence joins TRBV7-2 and TRBJ2-1; TRBD2 matches 12 bases. Germline values: CDR1 SGHTA, CDR2 FQGNSA. Trimming removed 2 bases from V and 1 base from J; junction bases left unmatched: 6. CDR3 size: 18 residues. Full variable domain (missing parts from reference TRBV7-2 and TRBJ2-1): GAGVSQSPSNKVTEKGKDVELRCDPISGHTALYWYRQSLGQGLEFLIYFQGNSAPDKSGLPSDRFSAERTGGSVSTLTIQRTQQEDSAVYLCASSLSSGGGRSYNEQFFGPGTRLTVL.

This clone was seen a single time. The CDR3 protein is CASSGAQVLYTEAFF. The CDR3 nucleotides read TGTGCCAGCAGTGGAGCACAGGTACTTTACACTGAAGCTTTCTTT. The chain uses TRBV6-1 and TRBJ1-1; TRBD1 is a possible D gene (5 bases). CDR1 MNHNS and CDR2 SASEGT come from the germline V gene. The CDR3 is 15 residues long. V was shortened by 4 bases and J by 3 bases, with 15 bases between the two germline ends.

V usage is TRBV6-2 or TRBV6-3 and J usage is TRBJ2-3; 7 bases are shared with TRBD2. V shed 5 bases and J 2 bases; nucleotides not matched to a gene: 7. The CDR3 contains 15 residues. Germline V gives CDR1 MNHEY, CDR2 SVGEGT. Written as DNA, the CDR3 is TGTGCCAGCAGTGTCTGGCGGGGGAACACAGATACGCAGTATTTT. This encodes CASSVWRGNTDTQYF.

The chain combines TRBV7-2 with TRBJ1-1; the D is unclear. V was clipped by 1 base and J by 10 bases, with 13 bases between them. The CDR3 loop spans 13 amino acids. CDR1 and CDR2 (germline): SGHTA, FQGNSA. CDR3 sequence (DNA): TGTGCCAGCAGCTTAGAGGCGTGGAGCGGAGCTTTCTTT. This codes for CASSLEAWSGAFF.

V is TRBV5-4 and J is TRBJ2-5, with 7 bases lining up with TRBD2. With 0 bases clipped from V and 7 bases from J, the junction kept 6 bases outside the gene matches. Germline loops: CDR1 SGHNT, CDR2 YYREEE (reference sequence). This CDR3 is 14 amino acids long. Here the CDR3 DNA reads TGTGCCAGCAGCTTGGGTTCCGGGGAGGGGACCCAGTACTTC. It translates to CASSLGSGEGTQYF. The full variable domain, in which reference TRBV5-4 and TRBJ2-5 provide the parts outside the CDR3, is ETGVTQSPTHLIKTRGQQVTLRCSSQSGHNTVSWYQQALGQGPQFIFQYYREEENGRGNFPPRFSGLQFPNYSSELNVNALELDDSALYLCASSLGSGEGTQYFGPGTRLLVL.

This chain links TRBV7-8 with TRBJ1-2, with D possibly matching TRBD1 (5 bases). This CDR3 has 13 residues. V lost 4 bases to trimming and J lost 3 bases, with 9 bases between them. The V gene's germline CDR1 is SGHVS and CDR2 FQNEAQ. This chain's CDR3 is CASSSQGDYGYTF. CDR3 bases: TGTGCCAGCAGCTCCCAAGGGGACTATGGCTACACCTTC.

This chain connects TRBV7-6 to TRBJ2-3; 9 nucleotides line up with TRBD1. J was trimmed by 3 bases and V by 6 bases; bases with no gene match: 7. CDR1 SGHVS and CDR2 FNYEAQ come from the germline V gene. The CDR3 is 15 residues long. In nucleotides, the CDR3 is TGTGCCAGCAGTCTCGGGACAGGGCCTACAGATACGCAGTATTTT. Translated: CASSLGTGPTDTQYF.

This clone was observed a handful of times. CDR3 amino acids: CASSRQMNTEAFF. The CDR3 DNA reads as TGCGCCAGCAGCAGACAGATGAACACTGAAGCTTTCTTT. The chain combines TRBV5-1 with TRBJ1-1; possible D gene TRBD1, 5 bases. The CDR3 has 13 residues. Germline CDR1 and CDR2: SGHRS and YFSETQ. Trimming stripped 4 bases from V and 0 bases from J, with 7 bases between.

The chain combines TRBV4-2 with TRBJ2-3, with 13 bases matching TRBD2. This CDR3 contains 20 residues. Trimming cost V 0 bases and J 4 bases; bases outside gene matches: 13. Germline CDR1 and CDR2: LGHNA and YNFKEQ. The CDR3 region is CASSQDLSLGLAGRPDTQYF. The CDR3 coding sequence is TGTGCCAGCAGCCAAGATCTCAGTTTGGGACTAGCGGGGAGGCCAGATACGCAGTATTTT.

This clone occurred a few times. The rearrangement joins TRBV6-5 to TRBJ1-6; 10 nucleotides agree with TRBD1. In germline, CDR1 is MNHEY, CDR2 SVGAGI. With 6 bases clipped from V and 9 bases from J, the junction kept 5 bases outside the gene matches. CDR3 length equals 14 residues. The CDR3 coding sequence is TGTGCCAGCAGCCCGGGACAGGGGACTTCACCCCTCCACTTT. This gives the protein CASSPGQGTSPLHF.

The rearrangement joins TRBV3-1 (or the pseudogene TRBV3-2) to TRBJ2-6, with 7 bases fitting TRBD2. The CDR3 runs to 17 residues. V lost 9 bases, J lost 1 base, and 12 bases stayed unmatched. Germline V lookup: CDR1 LGHDT, CDR2 YNNKEL (reference sequence). The CDR3 spells CASTREGTPSGANVLTF. In DNA form, the CDR3 reads TGTGCCAGTACGAGGGAGGGGACCCCATCTGGGGCCAACGTCCTGACTTTC.

This clone came up a few times. The chain is built from TRBV27 and TRBJ2-7; D may be TRBD2 (6 bases). The ends were cut back, 5 bases at V and 3 bases at J, with 20 bases in the middle. The CDR3 covers 16 residues. Germline V lookup: CDR1 MNHEY, CDR2 SMNVEV (reference sequence). In nucleotides, the CDR3 is TGTGCCAGCAGTCCTCGGGGGACCCTCGGGAGCTACGAGCAGTACTTC. Its protein is CASSPRGTLGSYEQYF.

The chain carries TRBV13 and TRBJ2-1; 8 bases are shared with TRBD2. Germline V CDR1 and CDR2: PRHDT, FYEKMQ (reference sequence). The CDR3 loop spans 14 amino acids. Losses at the gene ends were 3 bases for V and 5 bases for J; bases not matched to a gene: 3. CDR3 sequence: CASSFGGVNNEQFF. CDR3 sequence (DNA): TGTGCCAGCAGCTTCGGGGGGGTAAACAATGAGCAGTTCTTC.

V usage is TRBV21-1 and J usage is TRBJ1-5. TRBV21-1 is labeled a pseudogene. CDR3 size: 15 residues. The DNA of the CDR3 is TGTGCCAGCAGCAAAGGAGGGCGGCGGAATCAGCCCCAGCATTTT. Translated, it gives CASSKGGRRNQPQHF.